This T cell receptor (beta chain) stems from a study of CD8 T cells in ankylosing spondylitis. The CDR3 runs to 11 residues. The V end was cut by 6 bases, the J end by 8 bases, with 13 bases between. Germline values: CDR1 DFQATT, CDR2 SNEGSKA (reference sequence). Regarding the study as a whole: A motif of under ten highly homologous TCR beta variants was seen as apparently characteristic of ankylosing spondylitis blood. According to the report, clones linked to the disease were significantly enriched in matched synovial fluid samples taken from ankylosing spondylitis patients. With a CD8+ phenotype, disease-linked clones were relatively rare in peripheral blood.

As concerns this clonotype: Its matching antigen is unknown.

The authors made TCR beta libraries by quantitative 5'-RACE with molecular barcodes. TCRdb independently ran MiXCR on the 5' RACE reads; one entry per CDR3 protein. The data hold 670,000 or so distinct CDR3 sequences, with 19% observed a single time. V is TRBV20-1 and J is TRBJ1-2; D remains unclear. Sequenced: blood, either unsorted or a sorted T cell fraction (not recorded which). This receptor was identified in a male donor with ankylosing spondylitis. The CDR3 DNA sequence: TGCAGTGCGGCTGAAGTGTGGGGCTACACCTTC. Its translation is CSAAEVWGYTF.